This T cell receptor (beta chain) was found in a study of shared clonotypes between healthy human individuals. Study observations and caveats: Sampling covered nothing but blood. Tissue TCR repertoires likely differ from those found in blood.

Each subset's genomic DNA was split evenly across several immunoSEQ plates. As originally analysed: Owing to the provision of junction-only sequences devoid of quality scores by immunoSEQ, filtering differed. Here immunoSEQ multiplex PCR was the method, and the copy in TCRdb shows in-frame clones only, minus some. Clone size and V and J calls were adopted from that table, with D and trimming inferred from the DNA. The sample yields about 690,000 clones, 90% seen once. This clone was detected once. The antigen remains unidentified. Source material: memory CD8+ T cells from PBMCs. As to subset: CD45RO+ cells pooled with CCR7-negative TemRA cells. The clonotype originates from a man younger than 30 in good health. Some clones in this sample may be carry-over from other donors' samples.

CDR3 coding DNA: TGTGCCAGCAGTTACTCGTGGCAGGGCACAGATACGCAGTATTTT. Translated, it gives CASSYSWQGTDTQYF. This chain joins TRBV6-5 and TRBJ2-3; no reliable D call. Looked up from germline, CDR1 is MNHEY and CDR2 is SVGAGI. Between the trimmed V and J ends, which lost 0 bases and 1 base, there was a span of 8 bases. This CDR3 has 15 residues.